This T cell receptor (beta chain) derives from a study of shared clonotypes between healthy human individuals. This clone was detected only a few times. The same CDR3 arises from other DNA sequences in this sample as well. The donors, all of them Caucasian adults, lived in Nashville, Tennessee. For sorted subsets, about 200 ng DNA per replicate equaled about 30,000 T cell genomes. The repertoire was sequenced with immunoSEQ multiplex PCR; TCRdb's copy has only in-frame clones and lacks some. The table has 2,500,000 or so clones, approximately 90% seen once. The sequenced material came from naive CD4+ T cells sorted from blood. Noted subset: CD45RA+ positively selected. The sequence was collected from a man between 18 and 29 years old in good health.

As DNA, the CDR3 is TGTGCCAGCAGGGGGGACCAGCCCCAGCATTTT. The encoded protein is CASRGDQPQHF. This chain joins TRBV2 and TRBJ1-5, with D perhaps matching TRBD1 (5 bases). Trimming stripped 6 bases from V and 7 bases from J, with 7 bases between. CDR3 length: 11 residues. Germline assignment: CDR1 SNHLY and CDR2 FYNNEI.